Only one count was recorded for the clone carrying this T cell receptor (beta chain). Its specificity is unknown. This entry belongs to a study of cytomegalovirus exposure and HLA in healthy donors. Study-wide findings and caveats: A later analysis reported that several of the most significant clusters appeared to be linked to common viral pathogens, among them Epstein-Barr virus. A missense DCLRE1C variant was associated with V- and J-gene trimming of TCR beta chains in a later analysis, and an independent cohort replicated the association.

The CDR3 length is 17 residues. CDR1 and CDR2 (germline): MNHNS, SASEGT. The V end was cut by 3 bases, the J end by 1 base, with 15 bases between. With 60 Vbeta and 13 Jbeta primers, the PCR was carried out. Produced via immunoSEQ multiplex PCR; TCRdb's table is partial and in-frame only. The data contain about 110,000 clones, around three quarters of them singletons. This TCR came from a woman aged 45-60 years in good health and CMV-seropositive. The sequenced sample was PBMCs. This sequence joins TRBV6-1 and TRBJ2-2; the D gene is possibly TRBD1 (6 bases). For the CDR3, the DNA is TGTGCCAGCAGTGATCAGGGGATACCGGTGAACACCGGGGAGCTGTTTTTT. Protein product: CASSDQGIPVNTGELFF.